Listed below are T cell receptor beta chains from one sample, sequenced in a study of shared clonotypes between healthy human individuals. Profiling relied on immunoSEQ multiplex PCR, and the TCRdb table lists in-frame clones only, not all of them. Here the sample spans some 1,600,000 clones, 95% to 99% being singletons. The specimen was naive CD4+ T cells sorted from blood. The receptors originated from a man aged 25-40 years in good health. CDR3s include the opening cysteine and the closing phenylalanine or tryptophan.

v_gene,j_gene,CDR3aa
TRBV18,TRBJ1-3,CASSRPQGFGNTIYF
TRBV10-3,TRBJ2-3,CAITLEGDGGDTQYF
TRBV5-1,TRBJ2-1,CASRFPTGSQTYNEQFF
TRBV7-8,TRBJ2-7,CASSLSRTYEQYF
TRBV19,TRBJ1-4,CASGTANEKLFF
TRBV7-3,TRBJ2-1,CASSPVSGGHNEQFF
TRBV25-1,TRBJ1-5,CASSVGNQPQHF
TRBV7-4,TRBJ2-2,CASSTTRARGHHGELFF
TRBV2,TRBJ1-1,CASREGADTEAFF
TRBV5-1,TRBJ2-5,CASSRDGATQETQYF
TRBV6-5,TRBJ2-1,CASSYSFGKTHEQFF
TRBV25-1,TRBJ1-1,CASSHGNTEAFF
TRBV7-3,TRBJ2-7,CASSLRGPPDEQYF
TRBV10-1,TRBJ2-5,CASSENDETQYF
TRBV29-1,TRBJ2-5,CSVRAGGETQYF
TRBV29-1,TRBJ2-2,CSVRQVTNTGELFF
TRBV7-2,TRBJ2-3,CASSLVAWQTQYF
TRBV5-4,TRBJ2-1,CASSADRGIFNEQFF
TRBV5-4,TRBJ2-6,CASSSGGGATGANVLTF
TRBV6-1,TRBJ1-3,CASSVTGLVGTGNTIYF
TRBV5-1,TRBJ2-7,CASSTRTGVAYEQYF
TRBV6-5,TRBJ2-1,CASSGLLAGATFF
TRBV11-2,TRBJ2-7,CASTSRGQGVYEQYF
TRBV11-3,TRBJ2-2,CASSLYTGGGTGELFF
TRBV18,TRBJ2-2,CASSPPGQGTTETGELFF
TRBV11-3,TRBJ2-1,CASSSGQGKYNEQFF
TRBV5-8,TRBJ2-1,CASSLGLAGGYNEQFF
TRBV7-8,TRBJ1-5,CASSSRQGPAGSNQPQHF
TRBV6-1,TRBJ2-7,CASRLRGRLSYEQYF
TRBV5-1,TRBJ2-7,CASSLQGPSYEQYF
TRBV5-1,TRBJ1-5,CASSLAGQVNQPQHF
TRBV7-9,TRBJ2-1,CASSSPIQGHGEQFF
TRBV29-1,TRBJ2-7,CSYVSGAYEQYF
TRBV5-1,TRBJ2-5,CASSLMRQETQYF
TRBV6-5,TRBJ1-2,CASSYGQGASGYTF
TRBV4-1,TRBJ2-7,CASSQTFTLGSYEQYF
TRBV19,TRBJ2-3,CASSINRVRDTQYF
TRBV5-1,TRBJ2-5,CASSLFPQTGIETQYF
TRBV11-2,TRBJ1-2,CASSFFGQGKNLDGYTF
TRBV2,TRBJ1-2,CASRGLNYGYTF
TRBV5-4,TRBJ2-7,CASSFRTGNSYEQYF
TRBV6-5,TRBJ2-7,CASSRLAGEFEQYF
TRBV9,TRBJ2-7,CASSPTLTGIYEQYF
TRBV15,TRBJ2-2,CATSRDLSGLHTGELFF
TRBV7-9,TRBJ2-1,CASSSLGGNGEQFF
TRBV11-2,TRBJ2-7,CASSWDGDYEQYF
TRBV18,TRBJ2-3,CASSPPSRSTDTQYF
TRBV7-2,TRBJ2-3,CASSLDWGGSPDTQYF
TRBV4-1,TRBJ2-5,CASSQGGTSGSRETQYF
TRBV29-1,TRBJ1-1,CSVGSAKTFF
TRBV27,TRBJ1-5,CASSSAAEWDRRNQPQHF
TRBV19,TRBJ2-3,CASNQGVGTDTQYF